The rows below give T cell receptor beta chains drawn from one sample of a study of cytomegalovirus exposure and HLA in healthy donors. Data came from immunoSEQ multiplex PCR; TCRdb stores just in-frame clones and leaves some out. Here the sample spans 270,000 or so clones, 70% to 90% being singletons. Input material: PBMCs. These receptor sequences come from a man aged 35 to 55 in good health and CMV-seropositive. CDR3s include the opening cysteine and the closing phenylalanine or tryptophan. The D gene is left open where the match is weak. Size is omitted from some rows. Given values are once, few, many or a class for expanded clones.

clone_size	d_call	v_call	j_call	cdr3_nt	cdr3_aa
once	-	TRBV9	TRBJ1-4	TGTGCCAGCAGCGTGGGGCCCGAGGATGAAAAACTGTTTTTT	CASSVGPEDEKLFF
-	-	TRBV7-2	TRBJ2-7	TGTGCCAGCAGCCCCCTCCCGGGACACCCCTACGAGCAGTACTTC	CASSPLPGHPYEQYF
-	TRBD2	TRBV7-9	TRBJ2-3	TGTGCCAGCAGACGGGGACTAGCGGGAGAACGTGATACGCAGTATTTT	CASRRGLAGERDTQYF
-	-	TRBV6-5	TRBJ1-2	TGTGCCAGCAGTGAAGTTTTCAGGGGCGATGGCTACACCTTC	CASSEVFRGDGYTF
-	-	TRBV10-3	TRBJ2-3	TGTGCCATCAGGAGCGGGCCGAGTCCAGATACGCAGTATTTT	CAIRSGPSPDTQYF
-	-	TRBV20-1	TRBJ2-7	TGCAGTGCCAGTGACGAGCAGTACTTC	CSASDEQYF
-	TRBD2	TRBV18	TRBJ2-1	TGTGCCAGCTCACCACCCGGGACTAGTCTCAATGAGCAGTTCTTC	CASSPPGTSLNEQFF
-	-	TRBV29-1	TRBJ1-2	TGCAGCGTTGTTACAGGGTCAGATGGCTACACCTTC	CSVVTGSDGYTF
-	TRBD2	TRBV4-3	TRBJ2-2	TGCGCCAGCAGCCAAGATCGCAGCGGGAGGGCCAACACCGGGGAGCTGTTTTTT	CASSQDRSGRANTGELFF
-	-	TRBV7-8	TRBJ2-1	TGTGCCAGCAGCTCATCTATCGAGGCATCCCTCAATGAGCAGTTCTTC	CASSSSIEASLNEQFF
-	TRBD1	TRBV4-1	TRBJ2-7	TGCGCCAGCAGCCACGACCTTGACAGGGCCCCACCCTACGAGCAGTACTTC	CASSHDLDRAPPYEQYF
once	TRBD1	TRBV18	TRBJ2-7	TGTGCCAGCTCACCATCTCAGGTCAGGGGGTCCTACGAGCAGTACTTC	CASSPSQVRGSYEQYF
-	TRBD2	TRBV5-8	TRBJ2-7	TGTGCCAGCAGCTTTCGGCTAGCGGGACCTTACGAGCAGTACTTC	CASSFRLAGPYEQYF
-	TRBD2	TRBV4-2	TRBJ2-7	TGTGCCAGCAGCACATTTGTCGGGACTAGCGGCTACGAGCAGTACTTC	CASSTFVGTSGYEQYF
-	-	TRBV5-1	TRBJ1-1	TGCGCCAGCAGCTTCGGCCGGGTCGGAACTGAAGCTTTCTTT	CASSFGRVGTEAFF
-	-	TRBV11-2	TRBJ1-2	TGTGCCAGCAGCTTAGGGCCGAGGCAGGGCTACACCTTC	CASSLGPRQGYTF
-	TRBD1	TRBV5-1	TRBJ1-2	TGCGCCAGCAGCTTGGTGGGACAGAACTATGGCTACACCTTC	CASSLVGQNYGYTF
-	TRBD2	TRBV28	TRBJ2-7	TGTGCCAGCAGTTTAGGCGGGAGGCCCTACGAGCAGTACTTC	CASSLGGRPYEQYF
-	-	TRBV25-1	TRBJ2-2	TGTGCCAGCAGTGTTAGTAGCACCGGGGAGCTGTTTTTT	CASSVSSTGELFF
-	-	TRBV4-2	TRBJ1-3	TGTGCCAGCAGCCAAGAGCGCTGGAGGGGTTCTGGAAACACCATATATTTT	CASSQERWRGSGNTIYF
-	-	TRBV7-3	TRBJ2-2	TGTGCCAGCAGCTTAACTTGGTCTTTTGGGGGCGTTAACACCGGGGAGCTGTTTTTT	CASSLTWSFGGVNTGELFF
-	TRBD2	TRBV27	TRBJ2-7	TGTGCCAGCGCGGTGGGGGGGGACTACGAGCAGTACTTC	CASAVGGDYEQYF
-	TRBD2	TRBV18	TRBJ2-3	TGTGCCAGCTCACCTACTAGCGGGAGAAGCACAGATACGCAGTATTTT	CASSPTSGRSTDTQYF
-	TRBD2	TRBV11-2	TRBJ2-3	TGTGCCAGCAGCTTAGTCCGCGGGAGGACCGCTAGCACAGATACGCAGTATTTT	CASSLVRGRTASTDTQYF
-	-	TRBV6-1	TRBJ2-7	TGTGCCAGCACTATTTCCTACGAGCAGTACTTC	CASTISYEQYF
-	-	TRBV7-9	TRBJ2-7	TGTTCCAGCAGCTTAGCGGCAGGGGGTCTCTACGAGCAGTACTTC	CSSSLAAGGLYEQYF
-	-	TRBV27	TRBJ2-1	TGTGCCAGCAGTTACAGGAGCTCCTACAATGAGCAGTTCTTC	CASSYRSSYNEQFF